Below are 27 T cell receptor beta chains sequenced from a single sample in a study of shared clonotypes between healthy human individuals. Naive CD8 cells comprised CD45RO-negative, CCR7-positively selected cells, excluding terminally differentiated effector memory CD45RA+ cells. Here immunoSEQ multiplex PCR was the method, and the copy in TCRdb shows in-frame clones only, minus some. The sample consists of around 1.9 million clones, approximately 94% of them appearing once. Sequencing was performed on naive CD8+ T cells from PBMCs. The receptors here all came from a man younger than 35 in good health. Some clones in this sample may be carry-over from other donors' samples.

The V gene is TRBV4-1, the J gene TRBJ2-7; 9 positions match TRBD1. Trimming cost V 1 base and J 5 bases; bases outside gene matches: 9. The length of the CDR3 is 16 residues. Germline CDR1 MGHRA, CDR2 YSYEKL. The CDR3 spells CASSQARGTGLHEQYF. For the CDR3, the DNA is TGCGCCAGCAGCCAAGCTCGAGGGACAGGGTTACACGAGCAGTACTTC.

The CDR3 here is CASSMGPGTGGEKEAFF. The CDR3 DNA is TGTGCCAGCAGTATGGGCCCGGGGACAGGAGGGGAAAAAGAAGCTTTCTTT. The J gene is TRBJ1-1, the V gene TRBV27; TRBD1 matches at 8 bases. The CDR3 covers 17 residues. Unmatched junction bases numbered 19, after V lost 5 bases and J lost 8 bases. CDR1 is MNHEY, CDR2 SMNVEV, per germline (reference sequence).

This chain joins TRBV2 and TRBJ1-5, with D hard to call. Trimming pared 3 bases from V and 0 bases from J, leaving 6 bases between. The length of the CDR3 is 14 residues. Germline values: CDR1 SNHLY, CDR2 FYNNEI. This CDR3 is CASSEQNSNQPQHF. The CDR3 DNA sequence: TGTGCCAGCAGTGAGCAGAATAGCAATCAGCCCCAGCATTTT.

The chain carries TRBV7-9 and TRBJ2-1; no reliable D call. The germline gives CDR1 SEHNR, CDR2 FQNEAQ (reference sequence). Trimming removed 6 bases from V and 0 bases from J, with 12 bases in between. This CDR3 is built from 15 residues. As DNA, the CDR3 is TGTGCCAGCAGTTCTGACATACGCTCCTACAATGAGCAGTTCTTC. It specifies CASSSDIRSYNEQFF.

For the CDR3, the DNA is TGCGCCAGCAGCCAAGATGTCGGGCGTAGCGGCTCCTACAATGAGCAGTTCTTC. This gives the protein CASSQDVGRSGSYNEQFF. The chain uses TRBV4-1 and TRBJ2-1; TRBD2 might be the D (6 bases). The CDR3 runs 18 residues. Per germline, CDR1 MGHRA and CDR2 YSYEKL. With 0 bases removed from V and 0 bases from J, the gap between germline ends came to 15 bases.

As concerns this clone: The sample contains more than one DNA sequence encoding this CDR3. The CDR3 DNA is TGCGCCAGCAGCTTGGGCCCTGGGGGGAACACTGAAGCTTTCTTT. This translates into CASSLGPGGNTEAFF. The chain couples TRBV5-1 to TRBJ1-1; a possible D gene is TRBD1 (5 bases). V was cut by 0 bases and J by 1 base, with 10 bases left in between. The CDR3 extends over 15 amino acids. The germline V gene has CDR1 SGHRS and CDR2 YFSETQ.

The chain carries TRBV7-9 and TRBJ2-3; maybe TRBD1 (6 bases). In germline, CDR1 is SEHNR, CDR2 FQNEAQ (reference sequence). This CDR3 spans 14 amino acids. Trimming shortened V by 2 bases and J by 4 bases, and 10 bases separated the two germline ends. The CDR3 DNA sequence: TGTGCCAGCAGCTTACGGACAGTCCCAGATACGCAGTATTTT. This sequence encodes CASSLRTVPDTQYF.

This chain uses TRBV14 with TRBJ2-3, with 8 bases matching TRBD2. Germline lookup yields CDR1 SGHDN and CDR2 FVKESK. The CDR3 runs to 14 residues. V shed 4 bases and J 1 base; nucleotides not matched to a gene: 1. The CDR3 coding sequence is TGTGCCAGCAGCCGGCGGGGGGGCACAGATACGCAGTATTTT. It encodes CASSRRGGTDTQYF.

The V call is TRBV11-2, the J call TRBJ1-5, with D uncertain. The CDR3 is 15 residues long. Trimming took off 2 bases at V and 0 bases at J, with 8 bases between the two ends. The germline V gene encodes CDR1 SGHAT and CDR2 FQNNGV. The CDR3 DNA is TGTGCCAGCAGCTTAAACCATTATAGCAATCAGCCCCAGCATTTT. Its translation: CASSLNHYSNQPQHF.

The V call is TRBV7-9, the J call TRBJ2-1, with 7 positions matching TRBD2. The CDR3 has 19 amino acids. In germline, CDR1 is SEHNR, CDR2 FQNEAQ (reference sequence). V trimming: 1 base; J trimming: 4 bases; junction bases outside the gene matches: 16. For the CDR3, the DNA is TGTGCCAGCAGCTTAGGGGGGTTAGCGGGCGGAAGGATTTACAATGAGCAGTTCTTC. Translated: CASSLGGLAGGRIYNEQFF.

The chain is built from TRBV7-8 and TRBJ1-3; D remains ambiguous. The CDR3 runs to 16 residues. Germline values: CDR1 SGHVS, CDR2 FQNEAQ. Trimming shortened V by 4 bases and J by 0 bases, and 13 bases separated the two germline ends. CDR3 amino acids: CASSYLMEGSGNTIYF. Here the CDR3 DNA reads TGTGCCAGCAGCTACCTAATGGAAGGCTCTGGAAACACCATATATTTT.

The rearrangement joins TRBV7-8 to TRBJ2-1; D is undetermined. This CDR3 is 13 amino acids long. The V end lost 5 bases, the J end lost 6 bases, and 11 bases lay between the germline ends. Germline loops: CDR1 SGHVS, CDR2 FQNEAQ. In DNA, the CDR3 is TGTGCCAGCAGCCCCGCCCCCATCAATGAGCAGTTCTTC. Translating gives CASSPAPINEQFF.

This clone was seen a single time. The chain is built from TRBV5-6 and TRBJ1-1; a possible D gene is TRBD1 (6 bases). This CDR3 has 13 residues. Germline assignment: CDR1 SGHDT and CDR2 YYEEEE. V was cut by 3 bases and J by 4 bases, with 10 bases left in between. CDR3 nucleotide sequence: TGTGCCAGCAGCTACAGGGAAAGCACTGAAGCTTTCTTT. This gives the protein CASSYRESTEAFF.

The rearrangement links TRBV9 to TRBJ1-5; D perhaps matches TRBD1 (6 bases). The CDR3 loop spans 12 amino acids. Trimming left V 7 bases short and J 5 bases short, with 10 bases between. The germline V gene encodes CDR1 SGDLS and CDR2 YYNGEE. The CDR3 region is CASGTYDQPQHF. The DNA for the CDR3 is TGTGCCAGCGGGACATACGATCAGCCCCAGCATTTT.

A single count supports this clone. This chain uses TRBV6-6 with TRBJ2-1; D remains unclear. CDR3 length equals 15 residues. Trimming stripped 5 bases from V and 0 bases from J, with 11 bases between. CDR1 and CDR2 from the germline V gene are MNHNY and SVGAGI (reference sequence). CDR3 sequence (DNA): TGTGCCAGCAGTCCCTCTCGGACCTCCTACAATGAGCAGTTCTTC. It yields the protein CASSPSRTSYNEQFF.

The V gene is TRBV11-2, the J gene TRBJ2-1, with TRBD1 matching over 9 bases. After removal of 6 bases from V and 3 bases from J, the junction contained 3 bases not matched to a gene. Germline V gene lookup returns CDR1 SGHAT and CDR2 FQNNGV. The CDR3 totals 14 residues. The CDR3 here is CASRPGQGYNEQFF. The CDR3 DNA reads TGTGCCAGCAGACCGGGACAGGGCTACAATGAGCAGTTCTTC.

Details on this clone: Other nucleotide sequences from this sample produce the same CDR3. V is TRBV9 and J is TRBJ2-7; D is tentatively TRBD1 or TRBD2 (5 bases each). CDR1 and CDR2 (germline): SGDLS, YYNGEE. The length of the CDR3 is 14 residues. V was pared by 0 bases and J by 3 bases, with 10 bases between. The chain's CDR3 is CASSVGGSDYEQYF. In nucleotides, the CDR3 is TGTGCCAGCAGCGTAGGGGGGAGTGACTACGAGCAGTACTTC.

The rearrangement joins TRBV6-1 to TRBJ2-7; D remains unclear. This CDR3 comprises 15 residues. The germline V gene encodes CDR1 MNHNS and CDR2 SASEGT. Trimming shortened V by 2 bases and J by 6 bases, and 17 bases separated the two germline ends. CDR3 DNA: TGTGCCAGCAGTGAACGACGTTTCGGGCCGGTCGAGCAGTACTTC. Residues: CASSERRFGPVEQYF.

The genes are TRBV4-2 and TRBJ2-5; D is undetermined. CDR1 and CDR2 (germline): LGHNA, YNFKEQ. V was trimmed by 1 base and J by 2 bases, leaving 8 bases between them. The CDR3 is made up of 14 amino acids. CDR3 region: CASSQVGLQETQYF. The CDR3 DNA reads as TGTGCCAGCAGCCAAGTCGGGCTTCAAGAGACCCAGTACTTC.

This chain connects TRBV7-9 to TRBJ1-1; maybe TRBD1 (6 bases). CDR1 and CDR2 from the germline V gene are SEHNR and FQNEAQ (reference sequence). The CDR3 runs to 14 residues. V lost 6 bases, J lost 0 bases, and 11 bases lay in between. CDR3 residues: CASRAGGVNTEAFF. DNA of the CDR3: TGTGCCAGCAGGGCGGGGGGCGTGAACACTGAAGCTTTCTTT.

The chain joins TRBV2 to TRBJ2-3, with D uncertain. This CDR3 contains 12 residues. Between the trimmed V and J ends, which lost 9 bases and 14 bases, there was a span of 21 bases. Germline CDR1 reads SNHLY; CDR2 reads FYNNEI. The CDR3 protein is CARTQRGGDPYF. CDR3 bases: TGTGCCAGAACCCAACGTGGCGGAGATCCGTATTTT.

The chain has TRBV6-1 and TRBJ2-2; D uncertain. V was shortened by 3 bases and J by 6 bases, with 14 bases between the two germline ends. Germline V CDR1 and CDR2: MNHNS, SASEGT. This CDR3 has 15 residues. CDR3 region: CASSDRKGYAGELFF. DNA for the CDR3: TGTGCCAGCAGTGATCGAAAGGGTTATGCCGGGGAGCTGTTTTTT.

Regarding this clone: The identical CDR3 is also encoded by other nucleotide sequences in the sample. V gene TRBV9 combines with J gene TRBJ1-5; D uncertain. This CDR3 has 14 residues. The germline gives CDR1 SGDLS, CDR2 YYNGEE. Trimming shortened V by 0 bases and J by 4 bases, and 8 bases separated the two germline ends. CDR3 DNA: TGTGCCAGCAGCGTAGATGGAGGGAATCAGCCCCAGCATTTT. It yields the protein CASSVDGGNQPQHF.

Note on this clone: Other DNA sequences in the sample encode the same CDR3. V is TRBV9 and J is TRBJ1-2, with 8 bases lining up with TRBD1. V shed 3 bases, J shed 5 bases, and the junction held 0 bases outside the gene matches. Looked up from germline, CDR1 is SGDLS and CDR2 is YYNGEE. The CDR3 has 12 residues. For the CDR3, the DNA is TGTGCCAGCAGCGGACAGGGGTATGGCTACACCTTC. This translates into CASSGQGYGYTF.

The chain is built from TRBV5-8 and TRBJ2-1; 10 bases map to TRBD2. Losses at the gene ends were 0 bases for V and 8 bases for J; bases not matched to a gene: 14. The length of the CDR3 is 18 residues. CDR1 SGHTS and CDR2 YDEGEE come from the germline V gene. As DNA, the CDR3 is TGTGCCAGCAGCTTGGGGGTCCTTGGGCTAGCGGGAGTCTATGAGCAGTTCTTC. It codes for CASSLGVLGLAGVYEQFF.

The chain carries TRBV19 and TRBJ2-7, with TRBD1 matching over 9 bases. The CDR3 spans 14 residues. Germline CDR1 LNHDA, CDR2 SQIVND (reference sequence). The V gene end was trimmed by 7 bases and the J gene end by 2 bases; junction bases not matched to a gene: 6. In nucleotides, the CDR3 is TGTGCCAGTACTCCGGGACAGGGCACCTACGAGCAGTACTTC. It encodes CASTPGQGTYEQYF.

The chain employs TRBV7-8 and TRBJ1-3; tentative D call: TRBD1 (5 bases). The germline gives CDR1 SGHVS, CDR2 FQNEAQ. The CDR3 runs 14 residues. V lost 5 bases and J 0 bases, leaving 8 bases between the germline ends. CDR3 bases: TGTGCCAGCAGCCCCAGGGTCTCTGGAAACACCATATATTTT. This codes for CASSPRVSGNTIYF.